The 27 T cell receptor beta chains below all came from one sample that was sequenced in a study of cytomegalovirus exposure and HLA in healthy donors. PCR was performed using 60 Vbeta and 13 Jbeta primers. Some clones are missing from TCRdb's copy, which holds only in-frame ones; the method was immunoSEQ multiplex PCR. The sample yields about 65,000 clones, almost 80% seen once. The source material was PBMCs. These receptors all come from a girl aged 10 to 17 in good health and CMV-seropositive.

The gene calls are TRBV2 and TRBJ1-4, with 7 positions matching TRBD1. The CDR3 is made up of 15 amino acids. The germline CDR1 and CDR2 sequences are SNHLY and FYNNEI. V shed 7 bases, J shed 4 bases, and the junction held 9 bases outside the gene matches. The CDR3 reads CASKPQGQINEKLFF. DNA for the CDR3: TGTGCCAGCAAGCCTCAGGGACAGATTAATGAAAAACTGTTTTTT.

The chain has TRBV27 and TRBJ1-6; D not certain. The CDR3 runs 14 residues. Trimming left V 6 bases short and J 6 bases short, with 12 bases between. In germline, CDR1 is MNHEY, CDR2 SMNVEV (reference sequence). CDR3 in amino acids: CASRRSAVNSPLHF. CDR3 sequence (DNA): TGTGCCAGCAGACGGAGTGCCGTTAATTCACCCCTCCACTTT.

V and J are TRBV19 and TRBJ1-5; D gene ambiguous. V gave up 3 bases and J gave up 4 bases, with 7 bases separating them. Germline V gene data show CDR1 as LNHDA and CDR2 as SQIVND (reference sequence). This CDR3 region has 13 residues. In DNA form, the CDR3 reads TGTGCCAGTAGTATTCAGAAAAATCAGCCCCAGCATTTT. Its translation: CASSIQKNQPQHF.

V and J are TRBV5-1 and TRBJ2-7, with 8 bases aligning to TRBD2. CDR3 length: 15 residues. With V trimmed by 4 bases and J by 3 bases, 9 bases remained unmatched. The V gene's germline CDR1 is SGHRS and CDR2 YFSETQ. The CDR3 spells CASSIAGQAHYEQYF. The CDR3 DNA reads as TGCGCCAGCAGCATAGCGGGACAAGCTCACTACGAGCAGTACTTC.

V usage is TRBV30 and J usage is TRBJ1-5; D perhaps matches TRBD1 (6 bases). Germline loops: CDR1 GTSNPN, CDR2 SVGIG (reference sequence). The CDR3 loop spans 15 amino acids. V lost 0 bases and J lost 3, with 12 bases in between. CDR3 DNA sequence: TGTGCCTGGAGTGTAGTAGGACAGAACAATCAGCCCCAGCATTTT. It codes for CAWSVVGQNNQPQHF.

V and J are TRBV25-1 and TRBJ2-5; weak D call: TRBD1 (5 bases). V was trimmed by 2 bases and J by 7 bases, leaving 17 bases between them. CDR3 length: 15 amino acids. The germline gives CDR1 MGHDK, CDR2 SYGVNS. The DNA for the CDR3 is TGTGCCAGCAGTGAAAGGCTTGCAGGGAAAGTGACCCAGTACTTC. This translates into CASSERLAGKVTQYF. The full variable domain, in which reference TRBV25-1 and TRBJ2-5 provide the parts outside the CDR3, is EADIYQTPRYLVIGTGKKITLECSQTMGHDKMYWYQQDPGMELHLIHYSYGVNSTEKGDLSSESTVSRIRTEHFPLTLESARPSHTSQYLCASSERLAGKVTQYFGPGTRLLVL.

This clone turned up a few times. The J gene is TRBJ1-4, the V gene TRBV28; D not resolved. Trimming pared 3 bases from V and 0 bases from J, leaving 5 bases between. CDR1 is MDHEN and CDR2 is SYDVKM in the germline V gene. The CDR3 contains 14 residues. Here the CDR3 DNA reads TGTGCCAGCAGTTTGTCTGCAACTAATGAAAAACTGTTTTTT. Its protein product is CASSLSATNEKLFF.

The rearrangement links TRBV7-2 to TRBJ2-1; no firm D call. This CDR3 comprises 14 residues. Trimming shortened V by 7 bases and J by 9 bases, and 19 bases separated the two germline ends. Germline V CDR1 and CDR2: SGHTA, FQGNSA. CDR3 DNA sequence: TGTGCCAGCACCCTGGGCATCGAATTGGGTGAGCAGTTCTTC. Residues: CASTLGIELGEQFF. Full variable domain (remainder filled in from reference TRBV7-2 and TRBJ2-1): GAGVSQSPSNKVTEKGKDVELRCDPISGHTALYWYRQSLGQGLEFLIYFQGNSAPDKSGLPSDRFSAERTGGSVSTLTIQRTQQEDSAVYLCASTLGIELGEQFFGPGTRLTVL.

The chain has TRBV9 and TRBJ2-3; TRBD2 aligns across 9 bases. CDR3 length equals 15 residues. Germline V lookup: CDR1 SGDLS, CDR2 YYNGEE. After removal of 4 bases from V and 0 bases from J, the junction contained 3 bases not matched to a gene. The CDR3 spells CASSRSGSSTDTQYF. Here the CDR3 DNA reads TGTGCCAGCAGCCGTAGCGGGAGCAGCACAGATACGCAGTATTTT.

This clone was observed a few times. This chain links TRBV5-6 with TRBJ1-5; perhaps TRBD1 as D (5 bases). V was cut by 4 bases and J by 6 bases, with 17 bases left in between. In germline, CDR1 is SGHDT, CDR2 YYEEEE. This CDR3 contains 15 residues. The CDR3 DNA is TGTGCCAGCAGCGTCACGGGGGAGGAGGGTCAGCCCCAGCATTTT. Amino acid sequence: CASSVTGEEGQPQHF.

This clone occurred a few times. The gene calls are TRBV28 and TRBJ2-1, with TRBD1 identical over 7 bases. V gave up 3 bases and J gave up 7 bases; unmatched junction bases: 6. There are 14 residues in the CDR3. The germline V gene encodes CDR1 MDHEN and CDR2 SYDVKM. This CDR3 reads CASSFRDSDNEQFF. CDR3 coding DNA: TGTGCCAGCAGTTTCCGGGACAGTGATAATGAGCAGTTCTTC. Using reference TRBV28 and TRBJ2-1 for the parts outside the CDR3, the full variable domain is DVKVTQSSRYLVKRTGEKVFLECVQDMDHENMFWYRQDPGLGLRLIYFSYDVKMKEKGDIPEGYSVSREKKERFSLILESASTNQTSMYLCASSFRDSDNEQFFGPGTRLTVL.

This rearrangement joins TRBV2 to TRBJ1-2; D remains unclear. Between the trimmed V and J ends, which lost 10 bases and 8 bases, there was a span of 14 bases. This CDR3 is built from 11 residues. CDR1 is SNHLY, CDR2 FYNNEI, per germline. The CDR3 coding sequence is TGTGCCACCCTTTTGTTGAGGGGCTACACCTTC. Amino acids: CATLLLRGYTF.

The CDR3 protein is CASRGGRTSYEQYF. The CDR3 coding sequence is TGTGCCAGCAGGGGGGGTAGGACATCCTACGAGCAGTACTTC. The rearrangement joins TRBV2 to TRBJ2-7; possibly TRBD2 for D (6 bases). The germline V and J ends were trimmed by 6 bases and 1 base, with 13 bases remaining between them. Per the germline V gene, CDR1 is SNHLY and CDR2 is FYNNEI. CDR3 length: 14 amino acids. Based on the CDR3 plus reference TRBV2 and TRBJ2-7, the full variable domain is EPEVTQTPSHQVTQMGQEVILRCVPISNHLYFYWYRQILGQKVEFLVSFYNNEISEKSEIFDDQFSVERPDGSNFTLKIRSTKLEDSAMYFCASRGGRTSYEQYFGPGTRLTVT.

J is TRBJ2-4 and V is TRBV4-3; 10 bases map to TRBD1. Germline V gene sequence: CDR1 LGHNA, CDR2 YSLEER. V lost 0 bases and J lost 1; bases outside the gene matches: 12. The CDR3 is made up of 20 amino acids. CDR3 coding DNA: TGCGCCAGCAGCCAAGAGATCTGGGACAGGGGCCTATTGGCCAAAAACATTCAGTACTTC. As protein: CASSQEIWDRGLLAKNIQYF.

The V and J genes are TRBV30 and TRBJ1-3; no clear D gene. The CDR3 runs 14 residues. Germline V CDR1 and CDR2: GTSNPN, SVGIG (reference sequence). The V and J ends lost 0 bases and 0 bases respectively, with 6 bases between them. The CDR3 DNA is TGTGCCTGGAGTGTAAGGAGCTCTGGAAACACCATATATTTT. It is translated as CAWSVRSSGNTIYF.

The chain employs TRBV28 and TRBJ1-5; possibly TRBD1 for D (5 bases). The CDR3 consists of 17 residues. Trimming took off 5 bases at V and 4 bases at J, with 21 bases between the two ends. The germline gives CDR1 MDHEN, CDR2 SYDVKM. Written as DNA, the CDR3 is TGTGCCAGCAGTGGATCCGGGAGGGGAGTTTGGAATCAGCCCCAGCATTTT. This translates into CASSGSGRGVWNQPQHF.

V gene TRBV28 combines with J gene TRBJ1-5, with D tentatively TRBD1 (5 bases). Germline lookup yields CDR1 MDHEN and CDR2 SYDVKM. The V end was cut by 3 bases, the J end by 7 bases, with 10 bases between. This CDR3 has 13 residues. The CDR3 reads CASSFRGRQPQHF. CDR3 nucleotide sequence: TGTGCCAGCAGTTTTAGGGGCCGACAGCCCCAGCATTTT.

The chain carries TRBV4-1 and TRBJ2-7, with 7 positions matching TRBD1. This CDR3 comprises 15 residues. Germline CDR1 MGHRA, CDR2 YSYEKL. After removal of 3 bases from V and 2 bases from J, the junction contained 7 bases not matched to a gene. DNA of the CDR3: TGCGCCAGCAGCCACACTACACAGGGGCCCTACGAGCAGTACTTC. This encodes CASSHTTQGPYEQYF.

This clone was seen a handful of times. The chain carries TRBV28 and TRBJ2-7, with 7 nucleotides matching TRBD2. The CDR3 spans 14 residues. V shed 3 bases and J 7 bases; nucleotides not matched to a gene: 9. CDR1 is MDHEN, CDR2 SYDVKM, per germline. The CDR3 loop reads CASSLTGGSREQYF. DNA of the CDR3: TGTGCCAGCAGTTTGACGGGGGGATCACGGGAGCAGTACTTC.

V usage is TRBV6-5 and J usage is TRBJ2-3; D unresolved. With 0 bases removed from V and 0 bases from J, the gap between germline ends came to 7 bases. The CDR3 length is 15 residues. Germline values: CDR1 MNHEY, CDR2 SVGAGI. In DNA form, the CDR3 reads TGTGCCAGCAGTTACTCCGAGATCAGCACAGATACGCAGTATTTT. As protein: CASSYSEISTDTQYF.

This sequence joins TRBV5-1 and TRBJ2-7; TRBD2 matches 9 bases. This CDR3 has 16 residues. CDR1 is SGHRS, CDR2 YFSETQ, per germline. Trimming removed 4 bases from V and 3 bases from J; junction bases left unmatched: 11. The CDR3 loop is CASSPPPGLADYEQYF. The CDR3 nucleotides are TGCGCCAGCAGCCCCCCCCCGGGACTAGCTGACTACGAGCAGTACTTC. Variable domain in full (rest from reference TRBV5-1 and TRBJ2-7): KAGVTQTPRYLIKTRGQQVTLSCSPISGHRSVSWYQQTPGQGLQFLFEYFSETQRNKGNFPGRFSGRQFSNSRSEMNVSTLELGDSALYLCASSPPPGLADYEQYFGPGTRLTVT.

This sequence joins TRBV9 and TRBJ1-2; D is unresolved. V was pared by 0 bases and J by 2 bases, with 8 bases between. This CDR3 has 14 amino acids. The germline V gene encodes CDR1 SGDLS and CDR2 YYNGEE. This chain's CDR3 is CASSVVAGNYGYTF. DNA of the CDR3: TGTGCCAGCAGCGTAGTAGCGGGGAACTATGGCTACACCTTC.

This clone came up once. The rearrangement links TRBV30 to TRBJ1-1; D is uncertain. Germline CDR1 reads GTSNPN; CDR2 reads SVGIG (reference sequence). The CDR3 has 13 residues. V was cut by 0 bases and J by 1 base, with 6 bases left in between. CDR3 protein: CAWSVSRNTEAFF. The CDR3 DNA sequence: TGTGCCTGGAGTGTAAGTAGGAACACTGAAGCTTTCTTT.

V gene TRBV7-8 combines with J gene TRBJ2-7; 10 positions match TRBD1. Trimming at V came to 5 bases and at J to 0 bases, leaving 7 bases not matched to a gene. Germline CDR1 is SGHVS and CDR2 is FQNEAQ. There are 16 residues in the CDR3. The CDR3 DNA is TGTGCCAGCAGCGCACCGGGACAGGGGAACTCCTACGAGCAGTACTTC. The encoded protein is CASSAPGQGNSYEQYF.

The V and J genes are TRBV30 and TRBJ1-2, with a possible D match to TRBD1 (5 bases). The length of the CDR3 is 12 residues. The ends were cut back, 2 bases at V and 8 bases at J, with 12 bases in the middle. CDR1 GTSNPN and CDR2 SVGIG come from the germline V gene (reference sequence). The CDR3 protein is CAWSSPSGGYTF. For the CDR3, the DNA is TGTGCCTGGAGTTCCCCTTCAGGGGGCTACACCTTC. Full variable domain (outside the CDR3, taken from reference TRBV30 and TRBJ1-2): SQTIHQWPATLVQPVGSPLSLECTVEGTSNPNLYWYRQAAGRGLQLLFYSVGIGQISSEVPQNLSASRPQDRQFILSSKKLLLSDSGFYLCAWSSPSGGYTFGSGTRLTVV.

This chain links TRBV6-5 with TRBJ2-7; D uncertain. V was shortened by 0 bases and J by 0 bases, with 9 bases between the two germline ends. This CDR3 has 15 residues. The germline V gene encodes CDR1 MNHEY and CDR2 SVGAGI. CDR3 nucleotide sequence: TGTGCCAGCAGTTACTCGACCGGGTCCTCCTACGAGCAGTACTTC. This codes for CASSYSTGSSYEQYF.

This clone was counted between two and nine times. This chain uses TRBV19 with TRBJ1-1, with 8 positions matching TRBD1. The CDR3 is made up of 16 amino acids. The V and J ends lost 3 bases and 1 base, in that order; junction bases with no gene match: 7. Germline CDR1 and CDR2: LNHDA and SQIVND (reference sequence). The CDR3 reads CASSISPDRGNTEAFF. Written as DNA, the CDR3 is TGTGCCAGTAGTATTTCACCCGACAGGGGGAACACTGAAGCTTTCTTT.